The T cell receptor (beta chain) described here comes from a study of T-cell memory formation after mild COVID-19. Study results and limitations: Clones contracting day 15 to 85 were balanced CD4/CD8; later expanders leaned CD4+. Still unconfirmed is whether the second-wave clones peaking on day 37 recognized SARS-CoV-2.

The CDR3 sequence is 13 residues long. Deletions cut 6 bases from V and 7 bases from J, with 12 bases between. Germline CDR1 and CDR2: MRHNA and SNTAGT. TCRdb itself ran the 5' RACE reads through MiXCR, one entry per CDR3 protein. The repertoire includes hundreds of thousands of distinct CDR3 sequences, approximately 29% of them detected once, and approximately 13% sits in the top ten. Turning to this clonotype: What it recognizes is unknown.

The sequence derives from an adult woman who had mild COVID-19 (a few samples of this study predate the infection). Cell type and time point are not known. The specimen sequenced was PBMCs or a T cell subset sorted from them (not recorded which). V and J are TRBV6-4 and TRBJ1-4; the D gene is possibly TRBD1 (5 bases). CDR3 sequence: CASSRQSGEKLFF. The CDR3 coding sequence is TGTGCCAGCAGCAGACAGTCGGGTGAAAAACTGTTTTTT.